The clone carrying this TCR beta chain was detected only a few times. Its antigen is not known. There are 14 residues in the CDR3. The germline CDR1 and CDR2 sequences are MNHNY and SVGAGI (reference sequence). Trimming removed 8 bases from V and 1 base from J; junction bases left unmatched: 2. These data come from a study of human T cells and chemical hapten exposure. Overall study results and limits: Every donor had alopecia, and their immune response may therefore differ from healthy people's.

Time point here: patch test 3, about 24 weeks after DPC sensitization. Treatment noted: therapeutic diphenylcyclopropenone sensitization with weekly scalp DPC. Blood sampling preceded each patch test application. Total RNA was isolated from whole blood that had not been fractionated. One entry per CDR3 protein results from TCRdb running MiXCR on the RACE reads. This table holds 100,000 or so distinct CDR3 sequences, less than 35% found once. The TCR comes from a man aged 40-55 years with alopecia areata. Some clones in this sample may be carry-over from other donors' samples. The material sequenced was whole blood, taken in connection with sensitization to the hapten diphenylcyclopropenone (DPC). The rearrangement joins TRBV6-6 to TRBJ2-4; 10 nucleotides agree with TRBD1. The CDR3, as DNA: TGTGCCAGCGGGGGACAGGGGGCCAAAAACATTCAGTACTTC. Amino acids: CASGGQGAKNIQYF.